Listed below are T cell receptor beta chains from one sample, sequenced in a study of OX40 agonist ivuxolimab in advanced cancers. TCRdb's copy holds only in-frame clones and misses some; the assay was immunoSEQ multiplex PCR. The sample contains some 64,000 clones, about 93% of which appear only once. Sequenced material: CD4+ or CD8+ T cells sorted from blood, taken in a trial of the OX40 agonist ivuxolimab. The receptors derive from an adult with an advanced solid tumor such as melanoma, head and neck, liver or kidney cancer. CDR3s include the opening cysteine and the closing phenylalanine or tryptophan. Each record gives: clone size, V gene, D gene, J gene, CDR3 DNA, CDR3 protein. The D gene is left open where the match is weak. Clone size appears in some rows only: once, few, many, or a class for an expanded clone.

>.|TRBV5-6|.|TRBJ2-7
TGTGCCAGCAGCTTGGATATCCCCTACGAGCAGTACTTC
CASSLDIPYEQYF
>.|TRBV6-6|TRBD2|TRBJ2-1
TGTGCCAGCAGTTACAGGGCCCCAAGGACTAGTTCTGAGCAGTTCTTC
CASSYRAPRTSSEQFF
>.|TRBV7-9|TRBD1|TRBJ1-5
TGTGCCAGCAGCTCCGGACAGGCTTATCAGCCCCAGCATTTT
CASSSGQAYQPQHF
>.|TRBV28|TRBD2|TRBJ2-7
TGTGCCAGCAGTTTTCTAGCGGGAGGGCCCTCCTACGAGCAGTACTTC
CASSFLAGGPSYEQYF
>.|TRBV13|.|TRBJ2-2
TGTGCCAGCAGCTTAGGGGACGGGGAGCTGTTTTTT
CASSLGDGELFF
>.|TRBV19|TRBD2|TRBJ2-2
TGTGCCAGTAGTATAGTCCTAGCGGGAGGGTCCGGCGGGGAGCTGTTTTTT
CASSIVLAGGSGGELFF
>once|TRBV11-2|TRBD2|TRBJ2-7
TGTGCCAGCAGCTTCGGGGGGAGTGGGTACGAGCAGTACTTC
CASSFGGSGYEQYF
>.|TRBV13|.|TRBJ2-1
TGTGCCAGCAGCGGGTCAAACAATGAGCAGTTCTTC
CASSGSNNEQFF
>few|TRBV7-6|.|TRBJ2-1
TGTGCCAGCAGCTTAGGGACAAGCGAGCAGTTCTTC
CASSLGTSEQFF
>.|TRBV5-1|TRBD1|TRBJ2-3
TGCGCCAGCAGTACCCGGACAGGGGTTGGAGATACGCAGTATTTT
CASSTRTGVGDTQYF
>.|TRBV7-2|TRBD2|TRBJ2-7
TGTGCCAGCAGCTTAGGTAGAACTAGCGGTTACGAGCAGTACTTC
CASSLGRTSGYEQYF
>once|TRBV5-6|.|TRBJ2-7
TGTGCCAGCAGCTCCCCGACGGTCAGCTCCTACGAGCAGTACTTC
CASSSPTVSSYEQYF
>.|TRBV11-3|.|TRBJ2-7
TGTGCCAGCAGCTTAGCCGGACACTCCTACGAGCAGTACTTC
CASSLAGHSYEQYF
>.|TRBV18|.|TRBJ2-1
TGTGCCGGCTCACCCGGGACGTTCGGCTATGAGCAGTTCTTC
CAGSPGTFGYEQFF
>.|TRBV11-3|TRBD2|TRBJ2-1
TGTGCCAGCAGCCTTAGCGGGAGCTCCTACAATGAGCAGTTCTTC
CASSLSGSSYNEQFF
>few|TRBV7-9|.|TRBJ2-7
TGTGCCAGCAGCAACGGACAGAGGCCCTACGAGCAGTACTTC
CASSNGQRPYEQYF
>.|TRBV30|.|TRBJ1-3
TGTGCCTGGAGTGTAGGGTACACCATATATTTT
CAWSVGYTIYF
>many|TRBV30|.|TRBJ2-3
TGTGCCTGGGGGTTAGATACGCAGTATTTT
CAWGLDTQYF
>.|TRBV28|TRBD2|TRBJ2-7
TGTGCCAGCAGTCATAGCGGGAGGAACGAGCAGTACTTC
CASSHSGRNEQYF
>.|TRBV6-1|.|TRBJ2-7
TGTGCCAGCAGTGGTGCTGAGGCCTACGAGCAGTACTTC
CASSGAEAYEQYF
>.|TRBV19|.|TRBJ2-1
TGTGCCAGTAGTACCTTTAACAGCTTAGGGAATGAGCAGTTCTTC
CASSTFNSLGNEQFF
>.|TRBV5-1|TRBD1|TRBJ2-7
TGCGCCAGCAGGGGACAGGCCTCCTACGAGCAGTACTTC
CASRGQASYEQYF
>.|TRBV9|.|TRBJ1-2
TGTGCCAGCAGCGTGGGGTGGGGGGGAGCGGATGGCTACACCTTC
CASSVGWGGADGYTF
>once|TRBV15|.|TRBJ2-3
TGTGCCACCAGCAGAGCCTTCGGGGCCCCGAAAAGAGATACGCAGTATTTT
CATSRAFGAPKRDTQYF
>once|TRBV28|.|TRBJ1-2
TGTGCCAGCATCCCCCTTGACAGCCCTAACTATGGCTACACCTTC
CASIPLDSPNYGYTF
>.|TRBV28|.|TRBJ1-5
TGTGCCAGCAGTTTAACAGGCGCCCTTAAGAGCAATCAGCCCCAGCATTTT
CASSLTGALKSNQPQHF
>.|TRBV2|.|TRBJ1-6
TGTGCCAGCAGTGAGTACGGGAGTTCACCCCTCCACTTT
CASSEYGSSPLHF
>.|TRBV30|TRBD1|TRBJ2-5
TGTGCCTGGAGTCCAGGGACAGGGGCTGGGGAGACCCAGTACTTC
CAWSPGTGAGETQYF
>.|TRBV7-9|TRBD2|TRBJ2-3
TGTGCCAGCAGCGTAACTAGCGGGAGAGGCTCAGATACGCAGTATTTT
CASSVTSGRGSDTQYF
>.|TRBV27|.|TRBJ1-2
TGTGCCAGCAGTGCAAGGGACTCCTATGGCTACACCTTC
CASSARDSYGYTF
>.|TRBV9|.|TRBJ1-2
TGTGCCAGCAGCGCGGCTACTAACTATGGCTACACCTTC
CASSAATNYGYTF
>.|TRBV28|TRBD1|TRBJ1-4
TGTGCCAGCAGTCCCGGGACAGGGGGTAATGAAAAACTGTTTTTT
CASSPGTGGNEKLFF
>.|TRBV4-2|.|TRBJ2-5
TGTGCCAGCAGCCAAGAAGGGCCTAGAGGGGAGACCCAGTACTTC
CASSQEGPRGETQYF
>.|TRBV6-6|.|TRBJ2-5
TGTGCCAGCAGTTACTCGCCCAGCCCCGCTGAGACCCAGTACTTC
CASSYSPSPAETQYF
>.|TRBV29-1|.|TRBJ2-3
TGCAGCTCGACGGCTAGCGACAGCACAGATACGCAGTATTTT
CSSTASDSTDTQYF
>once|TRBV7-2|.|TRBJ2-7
TGTGCCAGCAGCGTCATACAGGCAGGGGAGCAGTACTTC
CASSVIQAGEQYF
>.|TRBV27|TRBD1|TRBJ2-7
TGTGCCAGCAGTTTGAGGGGGCTTAGCTCCTACGAGCAGTACTTC
CASSLRGLSSYEQYF
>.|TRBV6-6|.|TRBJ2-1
TGTGCCAGCAGACCAGACAGCTTCAATTACAATGAGCAGTTCTTC
CASRPDSFNYNEQFF
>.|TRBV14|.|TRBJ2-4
TGTGCCAGCAGCCAAGGACAGGTTCAGTACTTC
CASSQGQVQYF
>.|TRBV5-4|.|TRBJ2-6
TGTGCCAGCAGCTTTTCGACCTCTGGGGTCAACGTCCTGACTTTC
CASSFSTSGVNVLTF